The sequence of this T cell receptor (beta chain) was determined in a study of metastatic and nonmetastatic thyroid tumors. Study information: Repertoire comparisons spanned blood and tumor or nodule tissue from malignant and benign thyroid patients.

Authors' data handling: Clinicopathological groups of papillary thyroid cancer showed CDR3 differences that were used to build a distant-metastasis classifier. TCRdb recomputed clones from the PCR reads via MiXCR. These V and J calls rely on TCRdb rather than the paper's analysis. The sample consists of more than 10,000 clones, around 10% of them appearing once. Trimming took 5 bases from V and 1 from J, leaving 13 bases between them. CDR3 length: 14 residues. Germline V gene sequence: CDR1 SGDLS, CDR2 YYNGEE. This clone has at least ten counts. Its antigen is unknown. General study findings and limits: TCR beta diversity was reportedly significantly higher in malignant thyroid tumors than benign nodules, in blood and tumor.

Thyroid surgery was preceded by no treatment in any patient. This TCR was recovered from a female donor with papillary thyroid cancer or a benign thyroid nodule (not recorded which). Some clones in this sample may be carry-over from other donors' samples. V gene TRBV9 combines with J gene TRBJ2-7; D gene unclear. Sequencing was carried out using blood. For the CDR3, the DNA is TGTGCCAGCAGGGTATTTTGGAGTTCCTACGAGCAGTACTTC. As protein: CASRVFWSSYEQYF.